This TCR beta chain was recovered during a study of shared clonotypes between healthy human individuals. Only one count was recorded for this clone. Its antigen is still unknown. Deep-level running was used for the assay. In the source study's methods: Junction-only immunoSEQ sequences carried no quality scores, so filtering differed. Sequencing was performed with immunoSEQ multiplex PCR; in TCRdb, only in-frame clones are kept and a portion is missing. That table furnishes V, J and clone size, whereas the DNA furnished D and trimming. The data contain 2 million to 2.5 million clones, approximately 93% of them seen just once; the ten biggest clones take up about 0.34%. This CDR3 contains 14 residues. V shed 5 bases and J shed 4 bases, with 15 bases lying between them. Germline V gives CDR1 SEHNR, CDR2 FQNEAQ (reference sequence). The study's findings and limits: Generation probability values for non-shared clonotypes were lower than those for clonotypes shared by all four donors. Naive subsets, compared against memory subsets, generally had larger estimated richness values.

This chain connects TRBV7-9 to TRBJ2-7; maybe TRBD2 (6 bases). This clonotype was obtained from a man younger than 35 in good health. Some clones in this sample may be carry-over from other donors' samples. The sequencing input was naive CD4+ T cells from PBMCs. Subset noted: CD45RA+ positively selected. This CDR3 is CASSSPGTPYEQYF. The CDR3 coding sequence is TGTGCCAGCAGCAGTCCCGGGACTCCATACGAGCAGTACTTC. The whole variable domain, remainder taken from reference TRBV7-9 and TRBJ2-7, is DTGVSQNPRHKITKRGQNVTFRCDPISEHNRLYWYRQTLGQGPEFLTYFQNEAQLEKSRLLSDRFSAERPKGSFSTLEIQRTEQGDSAMYLCASSSPGTPYEQYFGPGTRLTVT.